A selection of T cell receptor beta chains follows, all from one sample in a study of CD8 T cells in ankylosing spondylitis. TCRdb called the 5' RACE reads again in MiXCR, with one record for every CDR3 protein. The profile shows roughly 440,000 distinct CDR3 sequences, approximately 17% of them singletons. The sequenced sample consisted of blood, either unsorted or a sorted T cell fraction (not recorded which). Every receptor here comes from a male donor with ankylosing spondylitis. CDR3s include the opening cysteine and the closing phenylalanine or tryptophan. The D gene is left open where the match is weak. Clone size is stated in some rows and not others, as once, few, many or a class when expanded.

j_call v_call clone_size d_call cdr3_nt cdr3_aa
TRBJ2-3 TRBV12-3/TRBV12-4 many - TGTGCCAGCATTCTTGGGTCGACGGATACGCAGTATTTT CASILGSTDTQYF
TRBJ1-1 TRBV4-1 - - TGCGCCAGCAGCCAAGAGCGGCAGATTGACACTGAAGCTTTCTTT CASSQERQIDTEAFF
TRBJ2-7 TRBV20-1 few - TGCAGTGCTAGCGGCGGCAACCTAGCATACGAGCAGTACTTC CSASGGNLAYEQYF
TRBJ2-7 TRBV27 once - TGTGCCAGCAGTTTTTCAGGGGAGGGTCACGAGCAGTACTTC CASSFSGEGHEQYF
TRBJ2-4 TRBV6-5 few TRBD2 TGTGCCAGCAGTTCACTTAGCGGGAGGGCCCTCCAGGCCAAAAACATTCAGTACTTC CASSSLSGRALQAKNIQYF
TRBJ2-7 TRBV7-2 few - TGTGCCAGCAGCTTAATCTACGAGCAGTACTTC CASSLIYEQYF
TRBJ1-6 TRBV5-1 - - TGCGCCAGCAGAATCGGGTATTTCAGAACAGAATCATCACCCCTCCACTTT CASRIGYFRTESSPLHF
TRBJ2-3 TRBV5-1 few - TGCGCCAGCAGCTTGGACAAACAACCAGCAGATACGCAGTATTTT CASSLDKQPADTQYF
TRBJ1-6 TRBV4-2 few - TGTGCCAGCAGCCAAGATACCGTAGGGGCTATGACGAATTCACCCCTCCACTTT CASSQDTVGAMTNSPLHF
TRBJ2-7 TRBV6-5 few TRBD1 TGTGCCAGCAGTTCCACCGGGACAGCCTACGTGGAGCAGTACTTC CASSSTGTAYVEQYF
TRBJ2-7 TRBV13 - TRBD1 TGTGCCAGCAGCCCCGGGACAGGATTAAACTACGAGCAGTACTTC CASSPGTGLNYEQYF
TRBJ2-2 TRBV12-3/TRBV12-4 many - TGTGCCAGCAAGGTAGCGCTAAGCACCGGGGAGCTGTTTTTT CASKVALSTGELFF
TRBJ2-1 TRBV19 few - TGTGCCAGTAGATTCGGGGGGCAATTCTACAATGAGCAGTTCTTC CASRFGGQFYNEQFF
TRBJ2-3 TRBV6-2/TRBV6-3 - TRBD2 TGTGCCAGCAGTTACCCCCGGCGGGGGTATACGCAGTATTTT CASSYPRRGYTQYF
TRBJ2-7 TRBV2 - - TGTGCCAGCATCGGCACTCACGAGCAGTACTTC CASIGTHEQYF
TRBJ1-1 TRBV5-4 few - TGTGCCAGCAGCTTGGATCCGGGGGGCGTGAACACTGAAGCTTTCTTT CASSLDPGGVNTEAFF
TRBJ2-5 TRBV5-1 - - TGCGCCAGCAGCTTGGGGGTGAGGCAAGAGACCCAGTACTTC CASSLGVRQETQYF
TRBJ2-1 TRBV7-3 - - TGTGCCAGCAGTCGAGCGGCTCCAGGAAGCTACAATGAGCAGTTCTTC CASSRAAPGSYNEQFF
TRBJ2-5 TRBV5-1 few TRBD2 TGCGCCAGCAGCTTATCGGGGGGGGCGGGTCAAGAGACCCAGTACTTC CASSLSGGAGQETQYF
TRBJ2-7 TRBV6-5 - TRBD1 TGTGCCAGCAGGTTTCACAGGGGCGAGCAGTACTTC CASRFHRGEQYF
TRBJ2-1 TRBV5-1 few - TGCGCCAGCAGCTTTTCCAGAGGGGATTACAATGAGCAGTTCTTC CASSFSRGDYNEQFF
TRBJ2-1 TRBV11-2 few - TGTGCCAGCAGCTTAACTTTGGAGTCTCACAATGAGCAGTTCTTC CASSLTLESHNEQFF
TRBJ2-5 TRBV20-1 few - TGCAGTGCTAGAGTGGTGAACAAAGAGACCCAGTACTTC CSARVVNKETQYF
TRBJ2-1 TRBV24-1 - TRBD2 TGTGCCACCAGTGCGGGGCTAGCGGGAGGTGAGCAGTTCTTC CATSAGLAGGEQFF
TRBJ1-3 TRBV6-5 many - TGTGCCAGCAGTTACTCCTGGGGTGGGGGAGCTGGAAACACCATATATTTT CASSYSWGGGAGNTIYF
TRBJ2-2 TRBV7-8 - TRBD1 TGTGCCAGCAGCCTCAGGCCAAGACAGGGGCCCAACACCGGGGAGCTGTTTTTT CASSLRPRQGPNTGELFF
TRBJ2-1 TRBV5-1 few - TGCGCCAGCAGCTTGGGAGGGGCCCCCTCCTACAATGAGCAGTTCTTC CASSLGGAPSYNEQFF
TRBJ1-1 TRBV2 - TRBD1 TGTGCCAGCAGTCTCGGGACAGGCTCTTTCTTT CASSLGTGSFF
TRBJ2-7 TRBV6-2/TRBV6-3 - - TGTGCCAGCACCCCCTCCCTTTTAACGGGATCTAGCGAGCAGTACTTC CASTPSLLTGSSEQYF
TRBJ2-7 TRBV28 few - TGTGCCAGCAGTTTCGGGCCTACCTACGAGCAGTACTTC CASSFGPTYEQYF
TRBJ1-3 TRBV30 - - TGTGCCTTGGATTTAGGGGGTCCCTCTGGAAACACCATATATTTT CALDLGGPSGNTIYF
TRBJ1-6 TRBV4-2 many - TGTGCCAGCAGTCAAGTTTCCTCAGGGACCCATTCACCCCTCCACTTT CASSQVSSGTHSPLHF
TRBJ2-3 TRBV20-1 few - TGCAGTGCTAGAGAGCTAGCGAGGGCGACAGATACGCAGTATTTT CSARELARATDTQYF
TRBJ1-1 TRBV19 - - TGTGCCAGTAGTACGCAGGGACTGGAGCTGAACACTGAAGCTTTCTTT CASSTQGLELNTEAFF
TRBJ2-5 TRBV27 many TRBD2 TGTGCCAGCAGTTTATCGCCTTTAGCGGGATCAGAGACCCAGTACTTC CASSLSPLAGSETQYF
TRBJ2-3 TRBV7-6 - - TGTGCCAGCAGCCAGTCCTTGAGGAGCTTGCGCACAGATACGCAGTATTTT CASSQSLRSLRTDTQYF
TRBJ2-7 TRBV18 few TRBD1 TGTGCCAGCTCACCTTTGGGCCCCGGGACAGGGGTGAACTACGAGCAGTACTTC CASSPLGPGTGVNYEQYF
TRBJ2-7 TRBV6-1 many - TGTGCCAGCAGACCCACAGGGAGCTCCTACGAGCAGTACTTC CASRPTGSSYEQYF
TRBJ1-1 TRBV5-1 - TRBD1 TGCGCCAGCAGCTTCTATCCCGGGACAGTGAACACTGAAGCTTTCTTT CASSFYPGTVNTEAFF
TRBJ2-7 TRBV12-3/TRBV12-4 - TRBD2 TGTGCCAGCAGTTTAGACGGGAGGCCCTACGAGCAGTACTTC CASSLDGRPYEQYF